This is a list of T cell receptor beta chains from one sample in a study of tumor-infiltrating lymphocytes in glioblastoma multiforme. TCRdb processed the multiplex PCR reads anew with MiXCR; each CDR3 protein has one entry. The table includes about 9,000 distinct CDR3 sequences, 74% detected once. Specimen: brain tumor tissue. All receptors come from a male donor with glioblastoma. Each CDR3 is given with its conserved first and last residue. A D gene is named only where the DNA matches it firmly. Clone size is shown for a subset of rows, as once, few, many or a class of expanded clone.

- | TRBJ2-7 | - | TRBV4-1 | TGCGCCAGCAGCCACGAGCAGAATACCTACGAGCAGTACTTC | CASSHEQNTYEQYF
TRBD2 | TRBJ2-5 | - | TRBV5-4 | TGTGCCAGCAGCTCGGCCGCGGGAGCCCAAGAGACCCAGTACTTC | CASSSAAGAQETQYF
TRBD2 | TRBJ2-1 | - | TRBV10-3 | TGTGCCATCAGTGCAGCTAGCGGGACTGAGCAGTTCTTC | CAISAASGTEQFF
TRBD2 | TRBJ2-5 | - | TRBV11-2 | TGTGCCAGCAGCTTTAGCGGGACCAAAGTAACCCAGTACTTC | CASSFSGTKVTQYF
TRBD2 | TRBJ2-1 | - | TRBV20-1 | TGCTGTGCAGCCACAGGCGGACTAGCGGTAGTCCCCTACAATGAGCAGTTCTTC | CCAATGGLAVVPYNEQFF
- | TRBJ2-5 | few | TRBV11-2 | TGTGCCAGCAGCTTTGGGGGCGGGACCCAGTACTTC | CASSFGGGTQYF
- | TRBJ2-3 | - | TRBV10-2 | TGCGCCAGCAGTGAGCCGGGGGCCGGGGCAGATACGCAATATTTT | CASSEPGAGADTQYF
TRBD2 | TRBJ2-1 | - | TRBV11-3 | TGTGCCAGCAGCACCCTAGCGGGAGGGGTAGGTGAGCAGTTCTTC | CASSTLAGGVGEQFF
- | TRBJ2-1 | - | TRBV11-3 | TGTGCCAGCAGCTTTGAGGGCTGGCCCTACAATGAGCAGTTCTTC | CASSFEGWPYNEQFF
TRBD2 | TRBJ2-1 | - | TRBV2 | TGTGCCAGCAGTGAAGCGGTAGCGGGGGGGCCTTACAATGAGCAGTTCTTC | CASSEAVAGGPYNEQFF
- | TRBJ2-7 | - | TRBV20-1 | TGCAGTGCCCCCTACAACCGGGGCCGGGGCGAGCAGTACTTC | CSAPYNRGRGEQYF
TRBD1 | TRBJ2-3 | - | TRBV20-1 | TGCAGTGCTAGAGAGACAGGGGGGTTGGATACGCAGTATTTT | CSARETGGLDTQYF
TRBD1 | TRBJ1-1 | - | TRBV11-3 | TGTGCCAGCAGTCCCGGGACAGGGGCCACTGAAGCTTTCTTT | CASSPGTGATEAFF
- | TRBJ1-2 | - | TRBV11-1 | TGTGCCAGCAGCCCCGGGGGGCAGTCGGCCTATGGCTACACCTTC | CASSPGGQSAYGYTF
TRBD1 | TRBJ2-1 | once | TRBV20-1 | TGCAGTGCTCGGACAGGGGGTAACTACAATGAGCAGTTCTTC | CSARTGGNYNEQFF
- | TRBJ2-2 | few | TRBV11-2 | TGTGCCAGCATCCAGAACACCGGGGAGCTGTTTTTT | CASIQNTGELFF
TRBD1 | TRBJ2-1 | once | TRBV20-1 | TGCAGTGCTAGGGGACCCGAACAGGGGGTATTTTACAATGAGCAGTTCTTC | CSARGPEQGVFYNEQFF
TRBD1 | TRBJ2-2 | - | TRBV7-9 | TGTGCCAGCAGCAGAGGACAGGGCCGTGCCGGGGAGCTGTTTTTT | CASSRGQGRAGELFF
TRBD1 | TRBJ1-2 | - | TRBV12-3/TRBV12-4 | TGTGCCAGCAGGCCGGGACAGGGGCCTGGCTACACCTTC | CASRPGQGPGYTF
- | TRBJ2-1 | - | TRBV7-9 | TGTGCCAGCAGCTCGGGGGTTTACGAGCAGTACTTT | CASSSGVYEQYF
- | TRBJ1-1 | - | TRBV6-2/TRBV6-3 | TGTGCCACAAACAGGATAAACACTGAAGCTTTCTTT | CATNRINTEAFF
TRBD2 | TRBJ2-5 | - | TRBV11-2 | TGTGCCAGCAGCCCCGGGACTAGCGGACAAGAGATCCAGTACTTC | CASSPGTSGQEIQYF
- | TRBJ1-5 | - | TRBV20-1 | TGCAGTGCTAGAGCGAAGGACGGCCGCAATCAGCCCCAGCATTTT | CSARAKDGRNQPQHF
TRBD2 | TRBJ2-3 | - | TRBV28 | TGTGCCAGTACCACGGGGGGGCTTGACACAGATACGCAGTATTTT | CASTTGGLDTDTQYF
- | TRBJ2-3 | - | TRBV20-1 | TGCGGTGCTCTTACCGACATAGGCACAGATACGCAATATTTT | CGALTDIGTDTQYF
TRBD2 | TRBJ2-7 | medium-sized | TRBV7-9 | TGTGCCAGCAGCTTATTAGCGGGAGTTGAATACGAGCAGTACTTC | CASSLLAGVEYEQYF
- | TRBJ2-5 | - | TRBV11-2 | TGTGCCAGCAGCCTCCCCCAGGAAGATTTTACACAAGAGACTCAGTACTTC | CASSLPQEDFTQETQYF
- | TRBJ1-5 | - | TRBV12-3/TRBV12-4 | TGTGCCAGCAAAGTAAGCTTAGGGGCTCAGCCCCAGCATTTT | CASKVSLGAQPQHF
- | TRBJ1-5 | - | TRBV29-1 | TGCAGCGTTGTAAGAGTCAGCAAAGGCAATCAGCCCCAGCATTTT | CSVVRVSKGNQPQHF
TRBD1 | TRBJ1-4 | - | TRBV11-2 | TGTGCCAGCAGCTTAGCTGGGACCGGGACAGCCGATGAAAAACTGTTTTTT | CASSLAGTGTADEKLFF
TRBD2 | TRBJ2-3 | - | TRBV20-1 | TGCAGTGCTAGTCGCCCCGGATTAGCGGGATGGCCGAGTAGCACAGATACGCGGTATTTT | CSASRPGLAGWPSSTDTRYF
- | TRBJ1-5 | - | TRBV12-3/TRBV12-4 | TGTGCCAGCAGTTGGCAGGCTAATCAGCCCCCGCATTTT | CASSWQANQPPHF
TRBD2 | TRBJ2-7 | - | TRBV6-1 | TGTGCCAGCAGTGAACGGCTAGCGGGAGCCTACGAGCAGTACTTC | CASSERLAGAYEQYF
- | TRBJ2-5 | many | TRBV18 | TGTGCCAGCTCACCAAGGACATCCGAGACCCAGTACTTC | CASSPRTSETQYF
- | TRBJ1-5 | - | TRBV11-2 | TGTGTCAGCAGCTTAGTAGAGGATCAGCCCCAGCATTTT | CVSSLVEDQPQHF
TRBD2 | TRBJ2-4 | few | TRBV11-3 | TGTGCCAGCAGCTTAGGTTTAGATAGCGGGATAGACATTCAGTACTTC | CASSLGLDSGIDIQYF